A single T cell receptor (beta chain) is shown here with its context. This specimen comes from a study of T cells expressing NK-cell markers. CDR3 length: 15 residues. Germline V lookup: CDR1 SGHNT, CDR2 YENEEA. TCRdb reprocessed the 5' RACE reads, with one entry per CDR3 protein and no DNA. The clone table shows 350,000 to 400,000 distinct CDR3 sequences, with the ten largest holding about 10%. This receptor was identified in a woman aged 45 to 65 in good health. What was sequenced was blood T cells: a sorted CD56 or NKG2C T cell subset, CD4+ or CD8+ T cells, or bulk PBMC T cells (not recorded which). The J gene is TRBJ2-1, the V gene TRBV11-3; TCRdb's assignment of TRBD2 cannot be checked, as there is no DNA. This CDR3 is CASSLTVGRTVEQFF.